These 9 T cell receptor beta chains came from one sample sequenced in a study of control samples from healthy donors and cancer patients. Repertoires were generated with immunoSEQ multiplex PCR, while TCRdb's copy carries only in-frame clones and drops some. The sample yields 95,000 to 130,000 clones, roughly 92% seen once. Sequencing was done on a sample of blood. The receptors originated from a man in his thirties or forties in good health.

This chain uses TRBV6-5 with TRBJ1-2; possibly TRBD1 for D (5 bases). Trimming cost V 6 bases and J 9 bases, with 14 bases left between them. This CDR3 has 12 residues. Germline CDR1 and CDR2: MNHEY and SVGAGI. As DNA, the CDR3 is TGTGCCAGCAGCCCAGGGCAGGGAAGCTACACCTTC. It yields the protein CASSPGQGSYTF.

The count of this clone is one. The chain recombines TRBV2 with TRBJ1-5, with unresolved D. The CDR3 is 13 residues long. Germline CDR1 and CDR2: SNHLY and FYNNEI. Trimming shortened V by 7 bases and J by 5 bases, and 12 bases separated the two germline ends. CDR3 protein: CASTLRVDQPQHF. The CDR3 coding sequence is TGTGCCAGCACCCTAAGGGTGGATCAGCCCCAGCATTTT. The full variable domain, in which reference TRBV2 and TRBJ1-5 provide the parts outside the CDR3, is EPEVTQTPSHQVTQMGQEVILRCVPISNHLYFYWYRQILGQKVEFLVSFYNNEISEKSEIFDDQFSVERPDGSNFTLKIRSTKLEDSAMYFCASTLRVDQPQHFGDGTRLSIL.

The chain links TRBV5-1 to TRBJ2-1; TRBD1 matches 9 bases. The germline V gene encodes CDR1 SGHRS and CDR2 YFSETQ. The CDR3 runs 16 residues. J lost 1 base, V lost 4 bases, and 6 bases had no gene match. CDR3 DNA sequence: TGCGCCAGCAGCAGGGGACAGGGCTCTTCCTACAATGAGCAGTTCTTC. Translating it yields CASSRGQGSSYNEQFF.

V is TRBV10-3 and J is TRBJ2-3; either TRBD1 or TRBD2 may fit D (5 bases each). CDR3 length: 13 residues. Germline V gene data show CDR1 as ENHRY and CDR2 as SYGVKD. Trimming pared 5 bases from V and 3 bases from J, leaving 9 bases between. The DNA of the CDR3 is TGTGCCATCAGTCGGGGCCAAACAGATACGCAGTATTTT. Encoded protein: CAISRGQTDTQYF.

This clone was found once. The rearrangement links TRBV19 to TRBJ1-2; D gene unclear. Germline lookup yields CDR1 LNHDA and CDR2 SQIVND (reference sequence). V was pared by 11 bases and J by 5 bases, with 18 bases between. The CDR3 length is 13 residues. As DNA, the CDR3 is TGTGCCGCTGCCCCCGAGATGGGATATGGCTACACCTTC. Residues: CAAAPEMGYGYTF.

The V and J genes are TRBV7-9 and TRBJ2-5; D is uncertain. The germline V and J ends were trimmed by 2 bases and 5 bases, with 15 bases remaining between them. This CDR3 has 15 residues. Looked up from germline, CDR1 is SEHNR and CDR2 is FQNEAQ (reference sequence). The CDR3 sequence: CASSLLSGPGETQYF. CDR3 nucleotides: TGTGCCAGCAGCTTATTATCGGGCCCTGGGGAGACCCAGTACTTC.

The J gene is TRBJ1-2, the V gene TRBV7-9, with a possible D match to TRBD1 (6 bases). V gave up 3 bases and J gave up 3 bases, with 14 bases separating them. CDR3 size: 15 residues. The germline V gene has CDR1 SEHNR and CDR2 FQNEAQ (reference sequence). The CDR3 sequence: CASSFPGTLDYGYTF. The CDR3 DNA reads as TGTGCCAGCAGCTTTCCCGGGACATTAGACTATGGCTACACCTTC.

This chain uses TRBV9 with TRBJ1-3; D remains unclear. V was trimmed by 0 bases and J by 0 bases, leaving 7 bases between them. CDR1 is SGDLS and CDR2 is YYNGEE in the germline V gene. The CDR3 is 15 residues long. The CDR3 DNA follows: TGTGCCAGCAGCGTAGGCGGAGCCTCTGGAAACACCATATATTTT. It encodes CASSVGGASGNTIYF. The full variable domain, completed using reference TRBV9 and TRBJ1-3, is DSGVTQTPKHLITATGQRVTLRCSPRSGDLSVYWYQQSLDQGLQFLIQYYNGEERAKGNILERFSAQQFPDLHSELNLSSLELGDSALYFCASSVGGASGNTIYFGEGSWLTVV.

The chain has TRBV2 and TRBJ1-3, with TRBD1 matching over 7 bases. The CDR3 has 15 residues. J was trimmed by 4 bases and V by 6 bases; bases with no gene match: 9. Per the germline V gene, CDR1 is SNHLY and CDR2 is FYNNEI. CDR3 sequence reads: CASRRTGAAGNTIYF. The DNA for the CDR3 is TGTGCCAGCAGACGTACAGGGGCCGCCGGAAACACCATATATTTT.